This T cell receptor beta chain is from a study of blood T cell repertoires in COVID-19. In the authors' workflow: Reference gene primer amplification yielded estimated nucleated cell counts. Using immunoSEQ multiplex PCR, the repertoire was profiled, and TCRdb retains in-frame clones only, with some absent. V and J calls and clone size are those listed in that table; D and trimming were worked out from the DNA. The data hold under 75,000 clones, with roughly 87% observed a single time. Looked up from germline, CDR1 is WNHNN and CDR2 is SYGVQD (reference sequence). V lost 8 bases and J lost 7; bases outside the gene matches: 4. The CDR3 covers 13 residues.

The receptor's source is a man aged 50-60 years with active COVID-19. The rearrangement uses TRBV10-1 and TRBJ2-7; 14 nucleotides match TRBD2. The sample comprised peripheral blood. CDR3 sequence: CASGGLAGEEQYF. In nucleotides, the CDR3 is TGCGCCAGCGGGGGACTAGCGGGGGAAGAGCAGTACTTC.